The 16 T cell receptor beta chains listed next were all sequenced from one sample in a study of blood T cell repertoires in COVID-19. This table comes from immunoSEQ multiplex PCR, and its TCRdb copy is limited to in-frame clones, with some not included. The sample holds around 230,000 clones; 70% to 90% are singletons and the top ten take less than 4%. Sequences were obtained from PBMCs or T cells enriched from blood (not recorded which). The receptor source for this set is a middle-aged woman with acute COVID-19.

This clone has just one count. This chain uses TRBV24-1 with TRBJ2-1, with 15 bases fitting TRBD2. V lost 2 bases and J lost 9; bases outside the gene matches: 4. Germline V lookup: CDR1 KGHDR, CDR2 SFDVKD. The CDR3 is made up of 16 amino acids. The CDR3 region has the DNA TGTGCCACCAGTGATTCGGGGACTAGCGGGAGGCTTGAGCAGTTCTTC. Protein: CATSDSGTSGRLEQFF.

The rearrangement uses TRBV29-1 and TRBJ1-3, with no clear D. Germline V gene sequence: CDR1 SQVTM, CDR2 ANQGSEA. The CDR3 covers 12 residues. Trimming took off 1 base at V and 4 bases at J, with 5 bases between the two ends. As DNA, the CDR3 is TGCAGCGTTGAAGCGGGGGGAAACACCATATATTTT. Protein sequence: CSVEAGGNTIYF.

A single count supports this clone. The V and J genes are TRBV30 and TRBJ2-3; no clear D gene. Trimming removed 0 bases from V and 4 bases from J, with 8 bases in between. From germline, CDR1 is GTSNPN and CDR2 SVGIG (reference sequence). This CDR3 is built from 13 residues. The DNA of the CDR3 is TGTGCCTGGAGTGTAGCGACTTCAGATACGCAGTATTTT. Translation gives CAWSVATSDTQYF.

V is TRBV5-1 and J is TRBJ1-1, with D unclear. V was clipped by 0 bases and J by 5 bases, with 14 bases between them. Germline CDR1 and CDR2: SGHRS and YFSETQ. CDR3 length equals 15 residues. The CDR3, as DNA: TGCGCCAGCAGCTTGGGTTCGTGGGGAGGGACTGAAGCTTTCTTT. Amino acid sequence: CASSLGSWGGTEAFF. Together with reference TRBV5-1 and TRBJ1-1, the CDR3 gives the full variable domain: KAGVTQTPRYLIKTRGQQVTLSCSPISGHRSVSWYQQTPGQGLQFLFEYFSETQRNKGNFPGRFSGRQFSNSRSEMNVSTLELGDSALYLCASSLGSWGGTEAFFGQGTRLTVV.

The V gene is TRBV5-1, the J gene TRBJ1-1; D is possibly TRBD1 (6 bases). Trimming stripped 3 bases from V and 2 bases from J, with 11 bases between. The CDR3 has 14 amino acids. Germline CDR1 reads SGHRS; CDR2 reads YFSETQ. CDR3 residues: CASSSTGHNTEAFF. The CDR3 nucleotides are TGCGCCAGCAGCTCCACAGGGCATAACACTGAAGCTTTCTTT.

Here the CDR3 DNA reads TGTGCTAGTGGTTTGGACTGGGACAGGAACAATGAGCAGTTCTTC. Amino acids: CASGLDWDRNNEQFF. The gene calls are TRBV12-5 and TRBJ2-1; TRBD1 aligns across 8 bases. This CDR3 has 15 residues. CDR1 and CDR2 from the germline V gene are LGHNT and FRNRAP. Trimming cost V 1 base and J 5 bases; bases outside gene matches: 4.

The rearrangement uses TRBV19 and TRBJ2-1, with TRBD2 identical over 11 bases. In germline, CDR1 is LNHDA, CDR2 SQIVND (reference sequence). J lost 5 bases, V lost 4 bases, and 7 bases had no gene match. The length of the CDR3 is 16 residues. This CDR3 is CASSTLLAGANNEQFF. The CDR3 bases are TGTGCCAGTAGTACCCTACTAGCGGGAGCGAACAATGAGCAGTTCTTC.

The chain recombines TRBV5-1 with TRBJ2-7, with no clear D. V was pared by 4 bases and J by 2 bases, with 7 bases between. Germline-derived CDR1 and CDR2 are SGHRS and YFSETQ. The CDR3 runs 12 residues. The CDR3 loop is CASSAHTYEQYF. CDR3 coding DNA: TGCGCCAGCAGCGCCCACACCTACGAGCAGTACTTC.

The rearrangement uses TRBV2 and TRBJ1-2, with D possibly TRBD1 on 6 matching bases. Per germline, CDR1 SNHLY and CDR2 FYNNEI. The CDR3 totals 17 residues. The ends were cut back, 0 bases at V and 8 bases at J, with 22 bases in the middle. DNA for the CDR3: TGTGCCAGCAGTGAAGCGCTTCAGGGGAGTGGGATAGAGGGCTACACCTTC. This sequence encodes CASSEALQGSGIEGYTF.

The count of this clone is one. The V call is TRBV5-1, the J call TRBJ2-3; maybe TRBD1 (5 bases). CDR1 and CDR2 (germline): SGHRS, YFSETQ. Trimming cost V 4 bases and J 2 bases, with 8 bases left between them. The CDR3 extends over 13 amino acids. CDR3 DNA: TGCGCCAGCAGCGTGGGGCCCACAGATACGCAGTATTTT. This encodes CASSVGPTDTQYF.

This clone was recorded only once. V and J are TRBV7-3 and TRBJ2-2, with TRBD2 identical over 10 bases. CDR3 length: 16 amino acids. V was clipped by 5 bases and J by 4 bases; unmatched bases: 7. CDR1 SGHTA and CDR2 FQGTGA come from the germline V gene. CDR3 DNA sequence: TGTGCCAGCAGCCTCCAAGCGGGAGGGCTCACCGGGGAGCTGTTTTTT. Translating gives CASSLQAGGLTGELFF.

The V call is TRBV9, the J call TRBJ2-1, with 7 bases lining up with TRBD2. The CDR3 spans 16 residues. V shed 0 bases and J 7 bases; nucleotides not matched to a gene: 10. From germline, CDR1 is SGDLS and CDR2 YYNGEE. The CDR3 DNA sequence: TGTGCCAGCAGCGTAGATTCGGCGGGAGTGGTTAATGAGCAGTTCTTC. Translation gives CASSVDSAGVVNEQFF. Full variable domain (outside the CDR3, taken from reference TRBV9 and TRBJ2-1): DSGVTQTPKHLITATGQRVTLRCSPRSGDLSVYWYQQSLDQGLQFLIQYYNGEERAKGNILERFSAQQFPDLHSELNLSSLELGDSALYFCASSVDSAGVVNEQFFGPGTRLTVL.

V and J are TRBV11-2 and TRBJ2-5, with TRBD2 matching over 8 bases. The CDR3 totals 16 residues. The junction had 10 bases not matched to a gene; V was cut back by 2 bases and J by 5 bases. Germline loops: CDR1 SGHAT, CDR2 FQNNGV. The CDR3 sequence: CASSLSGGSGSETQYF. CDR3 coding DNA: TGTGCCAGCAGCTTATCGGGGGGGAGTGGTTCGGAGACCCAGTACTTC.

This clone was found once. The chain combines TRBV27 with TRBJ1-1, with D perhaps TRBD1 (6 bases). Per the germline V gene, CDR1 is MNHEY and CDR2 is SMNVEV (reference sequence). This CDR3 has 17 amino acids. V gave up 3 bases and J gave up 4 bases, with 21 bases separating them. DNA of the CDR3: TGTGCCAGCAGTTTCCGGGACAAGGGCCAGGAATTCACTGAAGCTTTCTTT. Protein product: CASSFRDKGQEFTEAFF.

This CDR3 reads CASSPPDEQYF. The CDR3 DNA is TGTGCCAGCAGCCCTCCGGACGAGCAGTACTTC. The J gene is TRBJ2-7, the V gene TRBV3-1 (or the pseudogene TRBV3-2); D gene uncertain. Trimming removed 4 bases at V and 5 bases at J, with 6 bases between. Per germline, CDR1 LGHDT and CDR2 YNNKEL (reference sequence). CDR3 size: 11 residues.

The V and J genes are TRBV28 and TRBJ2-7; TRBD2 is a possible D gene (6 bases). Germline V gives CDR1 MDHEN, CDR2 SYDVKM. The CDR3 length is 15 residues. The ends were cut back, 3 bases at V and 2 bases at J, with 14 bases in the middle. CDR3 in amino acids: CASSFMTRDTYEQYF. DNA of the CDR3: TGTGCCAGCAGTTTTATGACTAGAGATACCTACGAGCAGTACTTC. Based on the CDR3 plus reference TRBV28 and TRBJ2-7, the full variable domain is DVKVTQSSRYLVKRTGEKVFLECVQDMDHENMFWYRQDPGLGLRLIYFSYDVKMKEKGDIPEGYSVSREKKERFSLILESASTNQTSMYLCASSFMTRDTYEQYFGPGTRLTVT.